These 20 T cell receptor beta chains were all obtained from the same sample, sequenced in a study of blood T cell repertoires in COVID-19. Clones were sequenced by immunoSEQ multiplex PCR, and TCRdb holds only the in-frame ones, with some missing. The data show about 250,000 clones, about 82% seen once. The material sequenced was peripheral blood. All receptors come from a man between 50 and 59 years old with active or convalescent COVID-19.

CDR3 DNA: TGTGCCAGCAGCGCGACTAGCGGGATAACAGATACGCAGTATTTT. This translates into CASSATSGITDTQYF. The V call is TRBV9, the J call TRBJ2-3; 11 bases agree with TRBD2. Germline V gene sequence: CDR1 SGDLS, CDR2 YYNGEE. With 3 bases clipped from V and 3 bases from J, the junction kept 3 bases outside the gene matches. This CDR3 has 15 residues.

V usage is TRBV11-3 and J usage is TRBJ2-1, with 7 bases that match TRBD1. Germline CDR1 is SGHNT and CDR2 is YENEEA. J lost 12 bases, V lost 8 bases, and 13 bases had no gene match. This CDR3 region has 13 residues. The CDR3 DNA reads TGTGCCAGCCAATTACAGGGGAGTGAAGTGCAGTTCTTC. It translates to CASQLQGSEVQFF.

Remarks on this clone: The sample contains more than one DNA sequence encoding this CDR3. The chain is built from TRBV28 and TRBJ2-1; 7 bases agree with TRBD2. V lost 2 bases and J lost 5; bases outside the gene matches: 3. The CDR3 covers 14 residues. Germline lookup yields CDR1 MDHEN and CDR2 SYDVKM. The CDR3 region is CASSLAGVNNEQFF. DNA of the CDR3: TGTGCCAGCAGTTTAGCGGGAGTTAACAATGAGCAGTTCTTC.

This chain links TRBV19 with TRBJ1-2; the D gene is possibly TRBD1 (6 bases). Between the trimmed V and J ends, which lost 0 bases and 4 bases, there was a span of 24 bases. The germline CDR1 and CDR2 sequences are LNHDA and SQIVND (reference sequence). This CDR3 has 19 residues. CDR3 bases: TGTGCCAGTAGTATAGATCTTGCTCGAAGGGCCGTCAGGGGCTATGGCTACACCTTC. This encodes CASSIDLARRAVRGYGYTF. Filled out from reference TRBV19 and TRBJ1-2, the complete variable domain reads DGGITQSPKYLFRKEGQNVTLSCEQNLNHDAMYWYRQDPGQGLRLIYYSQIVNDFQKGDIAEGYSVSREKKESFPLTVTSAQKNPTAFYLCASSIDLARRAVRGYGYTFGSGTRLTVV.

The chain links TRBV7-2 to TRBJ1-2; weak D call: TRBD1 (6 bases). The V gene's germline CDR1 is SGHTA and CDR2 FQGNSA. Deletions cut 7 bases from V and 5 bases from J, with 14 bases between. The CDR3 has 13 residues. This chain's CDR3 is CASNPDRLYGYTF. As DNA, the CDR3 is TGTGCCAGCAACCCGGACAGACTTTATGGCTACACCTTC.

This clone appeared once. The chain carries TRBV18 and TRBJ1-3; 8 bases map to TRBD1. V lost 4 bases and J lost 4; bases outside the gene matches: 6. The germline CDR1 and CDR2 sequences are KGHSH and LQKENI. This CDR3 is 15 amino acids long. The CDR3 is CASSLQGAAGNTIYF. For the CDR3, the DNA is TGTGCCAGCTCACTTCAGGGGGCGGCAGGAAACACCATATATTTT.

V gene TRBV5-1 combines with J gene TRBJ2-3; D remains unclear. V shed 7 bases and J shed 1 base, with 10 bases lying between them. The CDR3 sequence is 13 residues long. The V gene's germline CDR1 is SGHRS and CDR2 YFSETQ. Here the CDR3 DNA reads TGCGCCAGCCGGGTTCGCGGCACAGATACGCAGTATTTT. It specifies CASRVRGTDTQYF. Complete variable domain (other parts from reference TRBV5-1 and TRBJ2-3): KAGVTQTPRYLIKTRGQQVTLSCSPISGHRSVSWYQQTPGQGLQFLFEYFSETQRNKGNFPGRFSGRQFSNSRSEMNVSTLELGDSALYLCASRVRGTDTQYFGPGTRLTVL.

J is TRBJ2-5 and V is TRBV28; the match to TRBD2 covers 12 bases. The CDR3 totals 17 residues. The germline V gene has CDR1 MDHEN and CDR2 SYDVKM. The ends lost 6 bases at V and 4 bases at J; junction bases unmatched: 12. Here the CDR3 reads CASSPYPTSGSGETQYF. CDR3 DNA sequence: TGTGCCAGCAGCCCATACCCGACTAGCGGGAGCGGAGAGACCCAGTACTTC.

As for this clone: This specimen includes other DNA sequences encoding the same CDR3. The chain combines TRBV18 with TRBJ1-5, with D unclear. Germline CDR1 and CDR2: KGHSH and LQKENI. The CDR3 runs to 12 residues. V was trimmed by 6 bases and J by 4 bases, leaving 7 bases between them. The CDR3 sequence: CASSPPNQPQHF. CDR3 sequence (DNA): TGTGCCAGCTCTCCTCCTAATCAGCCCCAGCATTTT.

Notes on this clone: Other DNA sequences in the same sample also yield this CDR3. The genes are TRBV29-1 and TRBJ2-2, with no clear D. The CDR3 runs 13 residues. Trimming took 3 bases from V and 0 from J, leaving 5 bases between them. CDR1 and CDR2 from the germline V gene are SQVTM and ANQGSEA. The CDR3 bases are TGCAGCGTTGATCGGGCGAACACCGGGGAGCTGTTTTTT. Translation: CSVDRANTGELFF.

V gene TRBV24-1 combines with J gene TRBJ1-5; D is possibly TRBD1 (6 bases). The germline V gene encodes CDR1 KGHDR and CDR2 SFDVKD. The germline V and J ends were trimmed by 4 bases and 4 bases, with 10 bases remaining between them. The CDR3 runs 14 residues. In DNA form, the CDR3 reads TGTGCCACCAGTGACTTGGACAGTAATCAGCCCCAGCATTTT. It yields the protein CATSDLDSNQPQHF.

The V and J genes are TRBV12-5 and TRBJ1-2; no clear D. From germline, CDR1 is LGHNT and CDR2 FRNRAP. Trimming took off 3 bases at V and 4 bases at J, with 9 bases between the two ends. The CDR3 sequence is 13 residues long. CDR3 sequence (DNA): TGTGCTAGTGGTTTAGAACCAGTCTATGGCTACACCTTC. This codes for CASGLEPVYGYTF.

This chain connects TRBV7-8 to TRBJ2-3; TRBD2 is a possible D gene (5 bases). Per germline, CDR1 SGHVS and CDR2 FQNEAQ. CDR3 length: 18 residues. Trimming cost V 1 base and J 2 bases, with 19 bases left between them. The CDR3 here is CASSLVEWERMITDTQYF. CDR3 in DNA: TGTGCCAGCAGCTTAGTCGAGTGGGAGCGGATGATCACAGATACGCAGTATTTT.

V is TRBV7-2 and J is TRBJ2-3, with TRBD2 identical over 9 bases. CDR1 is SGHTA and CDR2 is FQGNSA in the germline V gene. This CDR3 spans 15 amino acids. V dropped 1 base and J dropped 9; count of bases not matched to a gene: 8. CDR3 residues: CASSLVVAGEGTQYF. CDR3 DNA sequence: TGTGCCAGCAGCTTAGTGGTAGCGGGAGAGGGGACGCAGTATTTT.

The rearrangement uses TRBV5-1 and TRBJ1-3, with 8 nucleotides matching TRBD1. CDR1 and CDR2 (germline): SGHRS, YFSETQ. V gave up 2 bases and J gave up 1 base; unmatched junction bases: 8. The CDR3 consists of 17 residues. CDR3 region: CASSLGQGLGSGNTIYF. DNA of the CDR3: TGCGCCAGCAGCTTAGGACAGGGATTGGGATCTGGAAACACCATATATTTT.

Only a few counts were recorded for this clone. The chain links TRBV19 to TRBJ2-5; weak D call: TRBD1 (6 bases). Per germline, CDR1 LNHDA and CDR2 SQIVND (reference sequence). Trimming cost V 3 bases and J 7 bases, with 21 bases left between them. This CDR3 has 16 residues. CDR3 protein: CASSIGLTTGLGTQYF. CDR3 in DNA: TGTGCCAGTAGTATCGGGCTCACGACAGGTTTGGGGACCCAGTACTTC.

The chain combines TRBV5-1 with TRBJ2-7; weak D call: TRBD2 (6 bases). This CDR3 spans 15 amino acids. Germline-derived CDR1 and CDR2 are SGHRS and YFSETQ. Trimming took off 3 bases at V and 2 bases at J, with 15 bases between the two ends. CDR3 protein: CASSWTGTGPYEQYF. Here the CDR3 DNA reads TGCGCCAGCAGCTGGACCGGGACTGGACCCTACGAGCAGTACTTC.

The CDR3 sequence is CASSNTTNRDRGLHEQYF. CDR3 sequence (DNA): TGTGCCAGCAGCAACACGACAAACCGGGACAGGGGGCTCCACGAGCAGTACTTC. The gene calls are TRBV21-1 and TRBJ2-7; TRBD1 reflects the table's D call only, with no check against the DNA. TRBV21-1 is termed a pseudogene. This CDR3 is built from 18 residues.

The V and J genes are TRBV12-3 or TRBV12-4 and TRBJ2-5; D uncertain. V was cut by 6 bases and J by 4 bases, with 12 bases left in between. The length of the CDR3 is 13 residues. The CDR3 is CASSPAVAETQYF. For the CDR3, the DNA is TGTGCCAGCAGCCCCGCGGTGGCAGAGACCCAGTACTTC.

This chain joins TRBV7-6 and TRBJ2-2; TRBD1 agrees at 7 bases. After removal of 1 base from V and 4 bases from J, the junction contained 3 bases not matched to a gene. The CDR3 has 15 amino acids. Germline CDR1 reads SGHVS; CDR2 reads FNYEAQ. CDR3 loop: CASSLEGAVTGELFF. The CDR3 nucleotides are TGTGCCAGCAGCTTAGAGGGGGCGGTCACCGGGGAGCTGTTTTTT.